This TCR beta chain is drawn from a study of T cell responses to AZD1222 COVID-19 vaccine. With 3 bases removed from V and 0 bases from J, the gap between germline ends came to 9 bases. CDR3 length: 15 residues. CDR1 is SGDLS and CDR2 is YYNGEE in the germline V gene. Turning to this clone: Its antigen remains unknown.

Produced via immunoSEQ multiplex PCR; TCRdb's table is partial and in-frame only. The repertoire holds about 150,000 clones, with approximately 91% as singletons. General study results and limits: Only a handful of people who got AZD1222 tested seropositive at baseline. Breadth and depth of Spike-specific TCRs rose after two AZD1222 doses.

The source is an adult who had recovered from COVID-19. Here the sequenced sample was peripheral blood, taken after recovery from COVID-19. The rearrangement links TRBV9 to TRBJ2-2; D may correspond to TRBD1 or TRBD2 (5 bases each). The CDR3 loop is CASSGGTTNTGELFF. The CDR3 nucleotides are TGTGCCAGCAGCGGTGGGACGACGAACACCGGGGAGCTGTTTTTT.